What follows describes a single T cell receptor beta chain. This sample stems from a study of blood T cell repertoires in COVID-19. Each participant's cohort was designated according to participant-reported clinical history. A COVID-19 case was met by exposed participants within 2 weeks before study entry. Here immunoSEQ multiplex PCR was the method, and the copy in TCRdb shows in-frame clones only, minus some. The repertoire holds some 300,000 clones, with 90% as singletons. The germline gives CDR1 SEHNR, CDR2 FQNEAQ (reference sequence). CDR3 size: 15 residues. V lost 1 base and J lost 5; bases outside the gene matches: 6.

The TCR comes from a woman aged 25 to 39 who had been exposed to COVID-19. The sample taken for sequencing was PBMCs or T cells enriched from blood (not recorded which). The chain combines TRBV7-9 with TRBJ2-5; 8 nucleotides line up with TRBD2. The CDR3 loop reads CASSLGGGLYETQYF. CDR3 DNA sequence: TGTGCCAGCAGCTTAGGCGGGGGGCTATACGAGACCCAGTACTTC.